This T cell receptor (beta chain) was observed in a study of identical twins. The authors used template switching to add a universal primer site and gave cDNA unique molecular identifiers. MiXCR, run by TCRdb on the 5' RACE reads, gives a single entry per CDR3 protein. The table lists 450,000 or so distinct CDR3 sequences, 14% of them singletons. The germline gives CDR1 SGDLS, CDR2 YYNGEE. V was pared by 2 bases and J by 4 bases, with 7 bases of the junction left unmatched. This CDR3 contains 17 residues. This clonotype was picked up a small number of times. In addition, the sample was reused for a study of yellow fever vaccine responses in identical twins. From that report: On the reported evidence, twins' vaccine T cell responses seemed partly convergent and partly personalized.

The sequence was obtained from a young woman in good health. The rearrangement uses TRBV9 and TRBJ2-2; TRBD2 matches 11 bases. The sample was CD4+ T cells sorted from blood. For the CDR3, the DNA is TGTGCCAGCAGCGTTCTAGCGGGGGGTTCGGGCACCGGGGAGCTGTTTTTT. Amino acid sequence: CASSVLAGGSGTGELFF.